The rows below give T cell receptor beta chains drawn from one sample of a study of blood T cells in healthy people across ages. Each CDR3 protein is one row after TCRdb ran MiXCR on the 5' RACE reads. The data contain a few hundred thousand distinct CDR3 sequences, approximately 47% of them singletons. The sequenced sample consisted of blood. These receptor sequences come from a man aged 55 to 70 in good health. CDR3s include the opening cysteine and the closing phenylalanine or tryptophan. A D gene is named only where the DNA matches it firmly. The size field is filled for only some rows; it gives once, few, many or a size class.

TRBJ1-6	many	TRBD1	TRBV7-9	TGTGCCAGCAGCTTAGCCGGGACAGGGGGTTCACCCCTCCACTTT	CASSLAGTGGSPLHF
TRBJ2-1	once	-	TRBV7-2	TGTGCCAGCACCAACCCAGAGAGGAGCTCCTACGAGCAGTTCTTC	CASTNPERSSYEQFF
TRBJ2-7	once	TRBD1	TRBV6-2/TRBV6-3	TGTGCCAGCAGTTCGGACAGGGGGATACCCTCCTACGAGCAGTACTTC	CASSSDRGIPSYEQYF
TRBJ2-5	few	-	TRBV11-2	TGTGCCAGCAGCTTAGAACCCCAGGGACAAGAGACCCAGTACTTC	CASSLEPQGQETQYF
TRBJ1-5	-	-	TRBV27	TGTGCCAGCAGTCCAATCCCCAGCTTCAACCAGCCCCAGCATTTT	CASSPIPSFNQPQHF
TRBJ1-2	-	-	TRBV10-2	TGCGCCAGCGGGACGGCTTCGAGGGGCTACACCTTC	CASGTASRGYTF
TRBJ2-6	-	-	TRBV3-1	TGTGCCAGCAGCCCGGCAGGGCATACCCCTGGGGCCAACGTCCTGACTTTC	CASSPAGHTPGANVLTF
TRBJ2-3	-	-	TRBV2	TGTGCCAGCAGTAGCACAGGGACCCACACAGATACGCAGTATTTT	CASSSTGTHTDTQYF
TRBJ2-3	-	TRBD1	TRBV7-9	TGTGCCAGCAGCACGCGACAGGGGGCGCACACAGATACGCAGTATTTT	CASSTRQGAHTDTQYF
TRBJ2-7	-	TRBD1	TRBV28	TGTGCCAGCAGCCCTACGGGACAGGGTAAAGACGAGCAGTACTTC	CASSPTGQGKDEQYF
TRBJ1-2	few	-	TRBV7-9	TGTGCCAGCAGCTTAGGTGGCGAACAAGCTAACTATGGCTACACCTTC	CASSLGGEQANYGYTF
TRBJ2-7	once	-	TRBV2	TGTGCCAGCAGGCCGGAGTACCTGTCCTACGAGCAGTACTTC	CASRPEYLSYEQYF
TRBJ2-7	few	-	TRBV12-3/TRBV12-4	TGTGCCAGCAGTATGGGATACGAGCAGTACTTC	CASSMGYEQYF
TRBJ1-5	-	TRBD1	TRBV6-2/TRBV6-3	TGTGCCAGCGGACGGAGAGACAGGGCCAATCAGCCCCAGCATTTT	CASGRRDRANQPQHF
TRBJ2-3	once	-	TRBV28	TGTGCCACATGGGGGCGGACCACCACAGATACGCAGTATTTT	CATWGRTTTDTQYF
TRBJ2-5	-	-	TRBV29-1	TGCAGCGTCCGACACGTTCCACAAGAGACCCAGTACTTC	CSVRHVPQETQYF
TRBJ2-7	-	TRBD2	TRBV20-1	TGCAGTGCTAGAACCTTAAATACCACTAGCGGCTCCTCCTACGAGCAGTACTTC	CSARTLNTTSGSSYEQYF